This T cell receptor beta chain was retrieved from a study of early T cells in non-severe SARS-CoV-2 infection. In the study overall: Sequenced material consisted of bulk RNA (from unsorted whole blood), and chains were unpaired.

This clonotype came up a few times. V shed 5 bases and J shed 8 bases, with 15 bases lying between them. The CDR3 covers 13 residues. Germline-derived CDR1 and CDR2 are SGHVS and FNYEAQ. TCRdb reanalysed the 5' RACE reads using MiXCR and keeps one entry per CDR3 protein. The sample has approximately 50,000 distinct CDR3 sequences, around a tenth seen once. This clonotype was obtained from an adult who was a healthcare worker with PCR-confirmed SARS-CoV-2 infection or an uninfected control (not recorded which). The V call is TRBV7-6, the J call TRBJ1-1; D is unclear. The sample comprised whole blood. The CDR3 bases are TGTGCCAGCAGCCCCGAGGCGGGGTCGGAAGCTTTCTTT. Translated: CASSPEAGSEAFF. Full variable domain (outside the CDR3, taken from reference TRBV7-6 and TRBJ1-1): GAGVSQSPRYKVTKRGQDVALRCDPISGHVSLYWYRQALGQGPEFLTYFNYEAQQDKSGLPNDRFSAERPEGSISTLTIQRTEQRDSAMYRCASSPEAGSEAFFGQGTRLTVV.